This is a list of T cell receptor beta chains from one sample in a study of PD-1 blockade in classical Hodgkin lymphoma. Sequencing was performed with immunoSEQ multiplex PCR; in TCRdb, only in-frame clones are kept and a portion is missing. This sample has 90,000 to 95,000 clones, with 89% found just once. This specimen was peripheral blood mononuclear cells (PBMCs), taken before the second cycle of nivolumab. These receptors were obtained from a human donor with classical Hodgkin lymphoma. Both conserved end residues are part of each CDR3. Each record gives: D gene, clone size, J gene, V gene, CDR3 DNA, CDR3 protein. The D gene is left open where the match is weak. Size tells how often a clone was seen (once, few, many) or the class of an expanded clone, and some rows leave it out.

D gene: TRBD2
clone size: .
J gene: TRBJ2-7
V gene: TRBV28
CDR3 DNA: TGTGCCAGCAGCCTTAGCGGGAGAGGACCCTACGAGCAGTACTTC
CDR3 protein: CASSLSGRGPYEQYF

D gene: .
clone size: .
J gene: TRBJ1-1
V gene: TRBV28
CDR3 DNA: TGTGCCAGCAGTATGCGCGGGGAGAACACTGAAGCTTTCTTT
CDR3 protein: CASSMRGENTEAFF

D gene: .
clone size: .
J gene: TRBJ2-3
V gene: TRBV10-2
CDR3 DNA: TGCGCCAGCAGTGAGTGGGGGATCACAGATACGCAGTATTTT
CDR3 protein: CASSEWGITDTQYF

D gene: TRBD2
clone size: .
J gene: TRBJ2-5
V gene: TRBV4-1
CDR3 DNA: TGCGCCAGCAGCCAAGTACCGCGCGGCGGCGGGAGGGCCCCAGGTATCCGAGAGACCCAGTACTTC
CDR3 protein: CASSQVPRGGGRAPGIRETQYF

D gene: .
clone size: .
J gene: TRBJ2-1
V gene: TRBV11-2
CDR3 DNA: TGTGCCAGCAGCTTAGCTTGGGTGGAGCCTCCCTACAATGAGCAGTTCTTC
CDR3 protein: CASSLAWVEPPYNEQFF

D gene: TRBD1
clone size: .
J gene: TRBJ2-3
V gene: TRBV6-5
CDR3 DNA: TGTGCCAGCAGTTTGGGACAGGGGGAAGATACGCAGTATTTT
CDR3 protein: CASSLGQGEDTQYF

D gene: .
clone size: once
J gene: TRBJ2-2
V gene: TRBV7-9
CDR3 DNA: TGTGCCAGCAGCCCAGACGGGGGACGAATAACCGGGGAGCTGTTTTTT
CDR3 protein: CASSPDGGRITGELFF

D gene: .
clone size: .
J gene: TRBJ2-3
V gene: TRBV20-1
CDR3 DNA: TGCAGTGCCGAAGCCACAGATACGCAGTATTTT
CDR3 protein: CSAEATDTQYF

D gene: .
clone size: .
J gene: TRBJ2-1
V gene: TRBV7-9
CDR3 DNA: TGTGCCAGCAGCTTAGCGAGTGGGCAGTTCTTC
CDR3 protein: CASSLASGQFF

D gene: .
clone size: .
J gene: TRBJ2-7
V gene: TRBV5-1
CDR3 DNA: TGCGCCAGCAGCCCTTTACCGGCGGGCCCTTCCTACGAGCAGTACTTC
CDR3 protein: CASSPLPAGPSYEQYF

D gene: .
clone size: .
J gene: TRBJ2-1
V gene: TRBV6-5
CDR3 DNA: TGTGCCAGCAGTTTCAGGAAAAACTACAATGAGCAGTTCTTC
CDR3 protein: CASSFRKNYNEQFF

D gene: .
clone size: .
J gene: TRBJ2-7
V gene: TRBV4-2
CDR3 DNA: TGTGCCAGCAGCCAAGTCAGCGGATACTACGAGCAGTACTTC
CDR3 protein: CASSQVSGYYEQYF

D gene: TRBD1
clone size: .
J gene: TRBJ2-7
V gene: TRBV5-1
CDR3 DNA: TGCGCCAGCAGCCCACGACAGGGGGAGGACGAGCAGTACTTC
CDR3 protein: CASSPRQGEDEQYF

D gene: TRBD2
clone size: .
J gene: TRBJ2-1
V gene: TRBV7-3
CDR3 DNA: TGTGCCAGCAGCTTAGCGGGAGGTGCCTACAATGAGCAGTTCTTC
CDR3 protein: CASSLAGGAYNEQFF

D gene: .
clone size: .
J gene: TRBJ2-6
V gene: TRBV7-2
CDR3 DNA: TGTGCCAGGGGAGACTCTGGGGCCAACGTCCTGACTTTC
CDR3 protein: CARGDSGANVLTF

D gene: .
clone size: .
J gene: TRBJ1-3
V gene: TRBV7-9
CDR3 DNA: TGTGCCAGCAGCTTAGTCCCCTCCTCGTCCCGCTCTGGAAACACCATATATTTT
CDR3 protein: CASSLVPSSSRSGNTIYF

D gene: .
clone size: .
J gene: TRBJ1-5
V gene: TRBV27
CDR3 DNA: TGTGCCAGCAGTACTTGGATCGGGGGTCAGCCCCAGCATTTT
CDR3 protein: CASSTWIGGQPQHF

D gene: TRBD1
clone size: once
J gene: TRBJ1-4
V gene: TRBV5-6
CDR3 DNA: TGTGCCAGCAGCGTCCTGACAGGGGGCTTTGAAAAACTGTTTTTT
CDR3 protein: CASSVLTGGFEKLFF

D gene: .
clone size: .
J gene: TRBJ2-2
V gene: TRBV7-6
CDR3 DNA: TGTGCCAGCAACCAGAAAGGGGGGAGCTACCACGGGGAGCTGTTTTTT
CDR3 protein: CASNQKGGSYHGELFF

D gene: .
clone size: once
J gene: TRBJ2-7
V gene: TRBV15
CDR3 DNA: TGTGCCACCAGCAGAGACTCAGTCTACGAGCAGTACTTC
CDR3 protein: CATSRDSVYEQYF

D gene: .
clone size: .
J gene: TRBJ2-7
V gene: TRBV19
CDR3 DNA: TGTGCCAGTAGTCCGCTCCACGGGTCCGAGCAGTACTTC
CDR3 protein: CASSPLHGSEQYF

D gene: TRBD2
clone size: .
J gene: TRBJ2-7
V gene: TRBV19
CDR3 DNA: TGTGCCAGTAGTAGCGGGAGGGAGCAGTACTTC
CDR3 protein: CASSSGREQYF

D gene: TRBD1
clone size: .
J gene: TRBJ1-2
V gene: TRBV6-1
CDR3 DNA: TGTGCCAGCAGTGCGGGACAGGACCTGAGCTGGGGCTACACCTTC
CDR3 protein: CASSAGQDLSWGYTF

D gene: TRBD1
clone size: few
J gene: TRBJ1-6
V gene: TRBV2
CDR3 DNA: TGTGCCAGCAGTGAGAGGGGGCTACCCCTCCACTTT
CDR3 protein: CASSERGLPLHF

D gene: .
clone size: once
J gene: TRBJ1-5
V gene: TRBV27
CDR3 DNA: TGTGCCAGCAGTTGGACAGCATGGGATCAGCCCCAGCATTTT
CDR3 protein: CASSWTAWDQPQHF

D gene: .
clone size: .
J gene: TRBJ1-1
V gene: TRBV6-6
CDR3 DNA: TGTGCCAGCACCTTTGGGAGGGAATTGAACACTGAAGCTTTCTTT
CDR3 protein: CASTFGRELNTEAFF

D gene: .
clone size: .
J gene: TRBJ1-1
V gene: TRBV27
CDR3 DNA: TGTGCCAGCAGTCCTGGAAGGGGTGAGATCCCTGAAGCTTTCTTT
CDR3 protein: CASSPGRGEIPEAFF